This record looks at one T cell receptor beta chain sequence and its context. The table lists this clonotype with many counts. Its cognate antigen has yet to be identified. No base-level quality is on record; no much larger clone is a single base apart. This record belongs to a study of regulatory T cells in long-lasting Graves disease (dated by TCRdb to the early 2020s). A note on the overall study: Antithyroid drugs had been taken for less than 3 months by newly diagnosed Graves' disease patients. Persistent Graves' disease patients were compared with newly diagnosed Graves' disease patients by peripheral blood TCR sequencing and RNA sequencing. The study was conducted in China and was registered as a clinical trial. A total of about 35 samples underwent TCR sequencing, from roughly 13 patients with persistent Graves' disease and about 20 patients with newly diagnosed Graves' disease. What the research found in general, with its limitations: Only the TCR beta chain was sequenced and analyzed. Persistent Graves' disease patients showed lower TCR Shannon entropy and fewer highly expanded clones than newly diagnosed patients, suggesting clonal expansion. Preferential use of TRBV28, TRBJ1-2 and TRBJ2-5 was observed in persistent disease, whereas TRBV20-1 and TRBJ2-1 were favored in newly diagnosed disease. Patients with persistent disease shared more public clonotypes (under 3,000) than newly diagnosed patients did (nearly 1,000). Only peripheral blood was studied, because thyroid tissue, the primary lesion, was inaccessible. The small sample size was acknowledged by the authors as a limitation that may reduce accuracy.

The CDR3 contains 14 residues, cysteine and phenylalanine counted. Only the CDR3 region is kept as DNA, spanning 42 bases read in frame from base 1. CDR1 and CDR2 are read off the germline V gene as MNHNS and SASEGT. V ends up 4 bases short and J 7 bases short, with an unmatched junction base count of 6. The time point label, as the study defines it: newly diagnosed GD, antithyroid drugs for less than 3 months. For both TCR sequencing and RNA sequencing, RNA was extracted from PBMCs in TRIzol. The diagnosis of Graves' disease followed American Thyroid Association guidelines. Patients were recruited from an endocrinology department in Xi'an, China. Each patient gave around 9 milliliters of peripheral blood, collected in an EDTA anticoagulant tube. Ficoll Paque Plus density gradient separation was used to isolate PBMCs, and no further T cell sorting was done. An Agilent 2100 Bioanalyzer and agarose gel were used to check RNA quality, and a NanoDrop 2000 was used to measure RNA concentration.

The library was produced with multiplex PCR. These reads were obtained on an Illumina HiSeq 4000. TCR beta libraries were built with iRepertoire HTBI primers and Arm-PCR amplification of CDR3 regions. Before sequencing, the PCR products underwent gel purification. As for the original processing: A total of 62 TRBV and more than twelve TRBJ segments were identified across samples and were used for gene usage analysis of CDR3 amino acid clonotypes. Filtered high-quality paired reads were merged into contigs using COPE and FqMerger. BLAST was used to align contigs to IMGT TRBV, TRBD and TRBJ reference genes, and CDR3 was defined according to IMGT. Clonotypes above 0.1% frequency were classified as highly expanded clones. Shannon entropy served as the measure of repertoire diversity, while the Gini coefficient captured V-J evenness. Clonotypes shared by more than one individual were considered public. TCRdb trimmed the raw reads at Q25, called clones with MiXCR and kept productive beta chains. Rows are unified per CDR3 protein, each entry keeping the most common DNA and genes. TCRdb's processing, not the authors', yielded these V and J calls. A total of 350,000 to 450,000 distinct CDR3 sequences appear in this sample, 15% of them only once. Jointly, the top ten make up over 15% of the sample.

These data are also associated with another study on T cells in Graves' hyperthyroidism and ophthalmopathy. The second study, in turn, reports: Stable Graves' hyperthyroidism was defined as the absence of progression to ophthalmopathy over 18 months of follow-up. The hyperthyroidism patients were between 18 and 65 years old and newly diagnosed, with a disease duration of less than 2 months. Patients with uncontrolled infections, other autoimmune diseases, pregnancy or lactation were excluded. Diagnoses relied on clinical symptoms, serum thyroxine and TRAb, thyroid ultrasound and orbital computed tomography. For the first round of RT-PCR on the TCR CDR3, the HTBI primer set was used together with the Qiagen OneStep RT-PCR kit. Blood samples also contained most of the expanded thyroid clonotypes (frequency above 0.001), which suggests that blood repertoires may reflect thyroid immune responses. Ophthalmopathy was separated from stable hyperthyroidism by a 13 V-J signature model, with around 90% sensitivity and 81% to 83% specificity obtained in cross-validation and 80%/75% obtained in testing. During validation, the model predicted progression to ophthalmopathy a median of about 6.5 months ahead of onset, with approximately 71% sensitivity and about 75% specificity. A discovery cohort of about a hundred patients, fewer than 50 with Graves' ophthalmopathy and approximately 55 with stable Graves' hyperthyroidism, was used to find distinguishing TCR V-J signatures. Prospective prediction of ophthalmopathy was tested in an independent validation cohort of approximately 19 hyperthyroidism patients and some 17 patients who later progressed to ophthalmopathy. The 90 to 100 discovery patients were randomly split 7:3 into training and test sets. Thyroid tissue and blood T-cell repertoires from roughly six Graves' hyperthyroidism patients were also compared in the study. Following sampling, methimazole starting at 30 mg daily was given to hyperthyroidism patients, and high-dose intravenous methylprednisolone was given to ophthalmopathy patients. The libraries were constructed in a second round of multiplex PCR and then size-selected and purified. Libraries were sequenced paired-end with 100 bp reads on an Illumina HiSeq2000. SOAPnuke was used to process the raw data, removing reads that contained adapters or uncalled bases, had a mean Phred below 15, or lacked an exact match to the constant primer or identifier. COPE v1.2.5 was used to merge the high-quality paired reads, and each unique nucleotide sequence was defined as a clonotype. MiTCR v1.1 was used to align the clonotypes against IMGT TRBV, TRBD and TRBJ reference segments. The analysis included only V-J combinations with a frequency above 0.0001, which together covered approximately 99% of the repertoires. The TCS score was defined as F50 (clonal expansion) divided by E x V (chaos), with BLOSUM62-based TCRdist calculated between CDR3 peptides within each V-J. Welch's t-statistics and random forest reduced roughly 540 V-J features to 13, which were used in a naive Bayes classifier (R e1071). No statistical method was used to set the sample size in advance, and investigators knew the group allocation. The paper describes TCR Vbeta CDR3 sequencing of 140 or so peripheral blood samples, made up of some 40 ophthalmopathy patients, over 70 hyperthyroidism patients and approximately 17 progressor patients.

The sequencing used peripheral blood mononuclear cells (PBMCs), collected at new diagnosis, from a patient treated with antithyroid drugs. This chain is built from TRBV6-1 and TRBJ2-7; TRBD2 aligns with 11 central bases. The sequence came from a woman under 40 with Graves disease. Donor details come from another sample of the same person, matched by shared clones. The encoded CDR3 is CASSALAGVGEQYF. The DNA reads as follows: TGTGCCAGCAGTGCACTAGCGGGAGTGGGGGAGCAGTACTTC.